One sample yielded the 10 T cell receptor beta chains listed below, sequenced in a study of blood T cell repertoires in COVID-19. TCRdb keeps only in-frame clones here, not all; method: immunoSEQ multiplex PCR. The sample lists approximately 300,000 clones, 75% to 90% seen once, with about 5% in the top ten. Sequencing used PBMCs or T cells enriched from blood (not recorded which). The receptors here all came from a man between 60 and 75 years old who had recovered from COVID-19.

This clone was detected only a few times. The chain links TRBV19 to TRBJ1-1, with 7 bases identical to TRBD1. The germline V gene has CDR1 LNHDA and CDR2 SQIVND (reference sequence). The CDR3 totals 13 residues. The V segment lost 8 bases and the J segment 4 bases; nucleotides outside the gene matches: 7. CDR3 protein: CASQRQGGTEAFF. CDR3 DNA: TGTGCCAGTCAAAGACAGGGCGGCACTGAAGCTTTCTTT.

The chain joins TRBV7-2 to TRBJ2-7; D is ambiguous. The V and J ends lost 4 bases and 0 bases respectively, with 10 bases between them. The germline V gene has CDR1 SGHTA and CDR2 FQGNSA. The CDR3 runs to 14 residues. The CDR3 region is CASSSPGLSYEQYF. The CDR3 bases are TGTGCCAGCAGCTCCCCTGGGCTCTCCTACGAGCAGTACTTC.

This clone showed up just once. The CDR3 is CAISGRAVGDEQFF. The CDR3 DNA sequence: TGTGCCATCAGCGGGAGGGCTGTTGGCGATGAGCAGTTCTTC. The chain links TRBV10-3 to TRBJ2-1, with TRBD2 matching 8 bases. CDR3 length: 14 amino acids. The trim removed 6 bases at V and 8 bases at J, leaving 9 bases unmatched. CDR1 ENHRY and CDR2 SYGVKD come from the germline V gene.

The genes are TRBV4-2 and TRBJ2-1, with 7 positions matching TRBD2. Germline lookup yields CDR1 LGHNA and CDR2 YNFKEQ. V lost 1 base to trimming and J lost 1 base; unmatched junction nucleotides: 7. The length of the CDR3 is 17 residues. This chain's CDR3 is CASSQAPPSGSYNEQFF. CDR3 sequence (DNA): TGTGCCAGCAGCCAAGCTCCGCCTAGCGGTTCCTACAATGAGCAGTTCTTC.

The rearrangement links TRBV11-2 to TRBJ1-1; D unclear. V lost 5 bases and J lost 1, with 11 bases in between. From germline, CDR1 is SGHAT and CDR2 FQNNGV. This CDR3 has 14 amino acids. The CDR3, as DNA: TGTGCCAGCAGCCCTCGACTGGAGAACACTGAAGCTTTCTTT. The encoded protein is CASSPRLENTEAFF.

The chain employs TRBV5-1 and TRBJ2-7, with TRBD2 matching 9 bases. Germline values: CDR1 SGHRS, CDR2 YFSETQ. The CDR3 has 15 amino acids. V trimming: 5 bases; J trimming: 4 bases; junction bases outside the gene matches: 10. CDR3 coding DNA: TGCGCCAGCAGTCTTCTTAGCGGGAGTAGTTACGAGCAGTACTTC. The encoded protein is CASSLLSGSSYEQYF.

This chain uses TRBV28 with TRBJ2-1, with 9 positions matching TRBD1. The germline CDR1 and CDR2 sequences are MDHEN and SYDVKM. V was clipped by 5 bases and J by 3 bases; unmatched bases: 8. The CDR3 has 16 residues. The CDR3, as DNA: TGTGCCAGCAGTCCAGAAGGACAGGGGAACTACAATGAGCAGTTCTTC. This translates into CASSPEGQGNYNEQFF.

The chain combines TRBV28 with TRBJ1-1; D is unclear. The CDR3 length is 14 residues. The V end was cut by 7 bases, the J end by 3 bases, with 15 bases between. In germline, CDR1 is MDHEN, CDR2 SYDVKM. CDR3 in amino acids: CASKLGSRHTEAFF. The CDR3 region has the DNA TGTGCCAGCAAGTTGGGTTCGAGGCACACTGAAGCTTTCTTT.

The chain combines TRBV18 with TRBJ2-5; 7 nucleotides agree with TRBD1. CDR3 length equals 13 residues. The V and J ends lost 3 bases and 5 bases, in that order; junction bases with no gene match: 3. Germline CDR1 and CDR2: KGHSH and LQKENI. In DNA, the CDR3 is TGTGCCAGCTCACCCGGGACAGATGAGACCCAGTACTTC. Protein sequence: CASSPGTDETQYF.

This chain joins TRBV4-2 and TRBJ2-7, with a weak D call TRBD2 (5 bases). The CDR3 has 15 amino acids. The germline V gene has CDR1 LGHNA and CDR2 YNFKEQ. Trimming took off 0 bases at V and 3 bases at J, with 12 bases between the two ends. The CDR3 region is CASSQDRREGYEQYF. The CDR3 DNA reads TGTGCCAGCAGCCAAGATCGTCGCGAGGGCTACGAGCAGTACTTC.